This is a list of T cell receptor beta chains from one sample in a study of OX40 agonist ivuxolimab in advanced cancers. Using immunoSEQ multiplex PCR, the repertoire was profiled, and TCRdb retains in-frame clones only, with some absent. The data hold about 65,000 clones, with over 85% observed a single time. The material was CD4+ or CD8+ T cells sorted from blood, obtained in a trial of the OX40 agonist ivuxolimab. These receptors originate from an adult with an advanced solid tumor such as melanoma, head and neck, liver or kidney cancer. CDR3s include the opening cysteine and the closing phenylalanine or tryptophan. The D gene is left open where the match is weak. Some rows mark clone size as missing; the rest say once, few, many or name a class of expanded clone.

TGCGCCAGCAGCCGCACTAGCGGGGGGGCCGAAGATACGCAGTATTTT CASSRTSGGAEDTQYF TRBV4-1 . TRBD2 TRBJ2-3
TGTGCCAGCAGCTTGAGAACTACCTACACAGATACGCAGTATTTT CASSLRTTYTDTQYF TRBV5-8 . . TRBJ2-3
TGTGCCAGCAGAAAACGGGACAGGGGGTATATCTCCTACGAGCAGTACTTC CASRKRDRGYISYEQYF TRBV2 . TRBD1 TRBJ2-7
TGTGCCAGCAGTAATACAGGGGACGAGCAGTACTTC CASSNTGDEQYF TRBV5-6 . TRBD1 TRBJ2-7
TGTGCCAGCAGCCCTGACCGTAATCAGCCCCAGCATTTT CASSPDRNQPQHF TRBV27 . . TRBJ1-5
TGCGCCAGCAGCCCCAACCAGGGGCTGAGCACTGAAGCTTTCTTT CASSPNQGLSTEAFF TRBV5-1 . . TRBJ1-1
TGTGCCAGCATGACTAGCGGGGGGGCCCTTCTCAATGAGCAGTTCTTC CASMTSGGALLNEQFF TRBV28 . TRBD2 TRBJ2-1
TGCGCCAGCAGCCTTGCAGCGGGGGGTGGGGAGACCCAGTACTTC CASSLAAGGGETQYF TRBV4-1 . TRBD2 TRBJ2-5
TGCGCCAGCAGCCCACCCCTACGGAAGTTCTATGGCTACACCTTC CASSPPLRKFYGYTF TRBV4-1 . . TRBJ1-2
TGTGCCAGCAGAACGGACAGGTCAGGCACTGAAGCTTTCTTT CASRTDRSGTEAFF TRBV6-1 . TRBD1 TRBJ1-1
TGTGCCAGCAGCTTGGTGATAGGGGGGATTAGCGAGCAGTACTTC CASSLVIGGISEQYF TRBV5-5 . . TRBJ2-7
TGTGCCACCAGCGGAGGGAGTTCTCACACTGAAGCTTTCTTT CATSGGSSHTEAFF TRBV15 . . TRBJ1-1
TGTGCCAGCAGCTTAGCCGGGGGGGCAGGTCAGCCCCAGCATTTT CASSLAGGAGQPQHF TRBV7-9 . . TRBJ1-5
TGTGCCAGCAGGAAACCGGGACAGGGCGGGGGCTACACCTTC CASRKPGQGGGYTF TRBV11-2 . TRBD1 TRBJ1-2
TGTGCCAGTAGTATCCCCAGGGGGCTGGGGGATACGCAGTATTTT CASSIPRGLGDTQYF TRBV19 . TRBD1 TRBJ2-3
TGTGCCAGCAGTGAAGTCCCCCCGAACAGGTTGGGAGCAGCTTTCTTT CASSEVPPNRLGAAFF TRBV2 . . TRBJ1-1
TGTGCCAGCACCCGGACTAGCGGGGGGTCCTACGGGCAGTACTTC CASTRTSGGSYGQYF TRBV7-2 once TRBD2 TRBJ2-7
TGCGCCAGCAGCTTGGCCTCAAGGACCGGGGAGCTGTTTTTT CASSLASRTGELFF TRBV5-1 once . TRBJ2-2
TGTGCCAGCAGTGAGGGACAGAGCTCCTACAATGAGCAGTTCTTC CASSEGQSSYNEQFF TRBV6-4 . TRBD1 TRBJ2-1
TGTGCCAGCAGTTGGGGCGGGGAGCTGTTTTTT CASSWGGELFF TRBV6-5 . . TRBJ2-2
TGTGCCATCAGAGCAAGGGAAGAGACCCAGTACTTC CAIRAREETQYF TRBV10-3 . . TRBJ2-5
TGTGCCAGCAGGGTACAGGGTCGGTATGGCTACACCTTC CASRVQGRYGYTF TRBV6-5 once . TRBJ1-2
TGCGCCAGCAGCTTGGGATTGGAGGGGGGATACGAGCAGTACTTC CASSLGLEGGYEQYF TRBV5-1 once . TRBJ2-7
TGTGCCAGCAGCTTTGGGACAGGGGGCCGGGAGACCCAGTACTTC CASSFGTGGRETQYF TRBV7-6 . TRBD1 TRBJ2-5
TGTGCCAGCAGCTTGAATAGTGGACAGGGAAGGAGTCAGCCCCAGCATTTT CASSLNSGQGRSQPQHF TRBV5-6 . TRBD1 TRBJ1-5
TGTGCCAGCAGCTTATTGGGGAATGAGCAGTTCTTC CASSLLGNEQFF TRBV11-2 . . TRBJ2-1
TGTGCCAGCAGCCTATGGACAGTAAGAAACGGTCAGCCCCAGCATTTT CASSLWTVRNGQPQHF TRBV7-2 few . TRBJ1-5
TGTGCCAGTAGTCTACAACAGGGGAATCAGCCCCAGCATTTT CASSLQQGNQPQHF TRBV19 once TRBD1 TRBJ1-5
TGTGCCACCAGCAGAGCTAGAGGGGCAAACGAGCAGTACTTC CATSRARGANEQYF TRBV15 . . TRBJ2-7
TGTGCCAGCAGCTTGGCACAGGGAAATTCACCCCTCCACTTT CASSLAQGNSPLHF TRBV5-4 . . TRBJ1-6
TGTGCCAGCAGCTTGGGGGGATGGGGCTACACCTTC CASSLGGWGYTF TRBV7-2 . . TRBJ1-2
TGCAGCGTTGAGGCTTCCGGGACAGGGCTTAACGGCTACACCTTC CSVEASGTGLNGYTF TRBV29-1 . TRBD1 TRBJ1-2